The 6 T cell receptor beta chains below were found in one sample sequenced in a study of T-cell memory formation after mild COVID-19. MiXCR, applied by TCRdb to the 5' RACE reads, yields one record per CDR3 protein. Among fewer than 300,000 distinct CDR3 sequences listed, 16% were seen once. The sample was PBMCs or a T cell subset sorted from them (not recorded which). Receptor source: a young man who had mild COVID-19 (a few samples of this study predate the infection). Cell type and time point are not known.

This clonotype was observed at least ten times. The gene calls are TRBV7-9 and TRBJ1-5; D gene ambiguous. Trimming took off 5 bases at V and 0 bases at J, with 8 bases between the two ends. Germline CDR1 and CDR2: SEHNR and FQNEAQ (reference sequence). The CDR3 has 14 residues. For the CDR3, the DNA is TGTGCCAGCAGCCTGACGGATAGCAATCAGCCCCAGCATTTT. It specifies CASSLTDSNQPQHF. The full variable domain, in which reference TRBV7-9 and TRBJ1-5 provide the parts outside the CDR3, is DTGVSQNPRHKITKRGQNVTFRCDPISEHNRLYWYRQTLGQGPEFLTYFQNEAQLEKSRLLSDRFSAERPKGSFSTLEIQRTEQGDSAMYLCASSLTDSNQPQHFGDGTRLSIL.

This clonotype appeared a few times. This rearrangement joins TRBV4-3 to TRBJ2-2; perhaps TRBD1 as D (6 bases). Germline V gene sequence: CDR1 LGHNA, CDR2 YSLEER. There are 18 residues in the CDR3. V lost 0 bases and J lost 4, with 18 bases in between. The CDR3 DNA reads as TGCGCCAGCAGCCAAGATTTGGTGGGACAAGTGCCCACCGGGGAGCTGTTTTTT. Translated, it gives CASSQDLVGQVPTGELFF.

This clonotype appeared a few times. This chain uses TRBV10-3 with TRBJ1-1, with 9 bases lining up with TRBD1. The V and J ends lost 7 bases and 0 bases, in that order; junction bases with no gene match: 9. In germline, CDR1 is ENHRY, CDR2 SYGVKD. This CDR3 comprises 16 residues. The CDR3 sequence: CAITETGGRVNTEAFF. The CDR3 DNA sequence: TGTGCCATCACCGAGACAGGGGGTAGGGTGAACACTGAAGCTTTCTTT.

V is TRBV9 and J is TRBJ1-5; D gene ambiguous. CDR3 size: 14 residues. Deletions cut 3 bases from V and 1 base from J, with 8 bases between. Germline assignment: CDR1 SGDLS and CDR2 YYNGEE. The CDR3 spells CASSAWGSNQPQHF. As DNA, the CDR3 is TGTGCCAGCAGCGCGTGGGGAAGCAATCAGCCCCAGCATTTT.

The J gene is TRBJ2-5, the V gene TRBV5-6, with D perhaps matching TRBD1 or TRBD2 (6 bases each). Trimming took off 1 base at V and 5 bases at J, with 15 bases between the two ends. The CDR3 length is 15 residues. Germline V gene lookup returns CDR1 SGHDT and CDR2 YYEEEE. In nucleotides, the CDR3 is TGTGCCAGCAGCTTGAGAACGGGGGCCAGGGAGACCCAGTACTTC. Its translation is CASSLRTGARETQYF.

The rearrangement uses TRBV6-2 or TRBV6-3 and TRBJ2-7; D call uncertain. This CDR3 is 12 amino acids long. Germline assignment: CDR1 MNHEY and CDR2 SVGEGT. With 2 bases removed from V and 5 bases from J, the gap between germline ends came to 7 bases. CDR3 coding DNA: TGTGCCAGCAGTTACACCGCCCACGAGCAGTACGTC. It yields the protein CASSYTAHEQYV.